This T cell receptor (beta chain) was captured by sequencing in a study of cytomegalovirus exposure and HLA in healthy donors. Donors came from a validation cohort of some 130 subjects, distinct from the first 666-subject cohort. Assay: immunoSEQ multiplex PCR; the TCRdb copy retains only in-frame clones and omits some. There are some 190,000 clones in the sample; around nine tenths occur only once, and 7.2% lies in the top ten. Study outcomes and limitations: Confirmation in vitro established that a few CMV-associated chains were specific for CMV antigens.

This CDR3 comprises 13 residues. The trim removed 9 bases at V and 9 bases at J, leaving 11 bases unmatched. CDR1 and CDR2 from the germline V gene are SGHNT and YYREEE (reference sequence). For this clone: Its antigen is not identified.

The specimen was PBMCs. The chain recombines TRBV5-4 with TRBJ2-1; 8 bases are shared with TRBD2. The TCR comes from a man aged 25 to 40 in good health and CMV-seropositive. The CDR3 here is CATPGGVMGEQFF. In DNA, the CDR3 is TGTGCCACCCCGGGGGGGGTAATGGGTGAGCAGTTCTTC.